Reported below is one T cell receptor beta chain. TCRdb reanalysed the PCR reads using MiXCR and keeps one entry per CDR3 protein. Found here are around 480,000 distinct CDR3 sequences, 20% to 25% of them singletons; the top ten hold 0.7% to 0.95%. These data are taken from a study of molecular identifiers for immune sequencing clone quantification. From germline, CDR1 is MDHEN and CDR2 SYDVKM. V was clipped by 6 bases and J by 5 bases, with 17 bases between them. CDR3 length: 16 residues. V is TRBV28 and J is TRBJ1-6; tentatively, D is TRBD1 (6 bases). Material: naive CD8+ T cells from blood, with Jurkat cell RNA spiked in. As to subset: FACS-sorted CD8+CD4-CCR7+CD45RA+ naive T cells. The TCR was taken from a human donor in good health. Some libraries in this study had Jurkat cell RNA spiked in. Here the CDR3 reads CASRITGLSHNSPLHF. The CDR3 DNA reads TGTGCCAGCAGAATTACAGGGCTGTCCCATAATTCACCCCTCCACTTT.